This is a list of T cell receptor beta chains from one sample in a study of shared clonotypes between healthy human individuals. Produced via immunoSEQ multiplex PCR; TCRdb's table is partial and in-frame only. This table has some 1,600,000 clones, under 99% appearing once. The sample was naive CD4+ T cells sorted from blood. Every receptor here comes from a man aged 30-40 years in good health. Both conserved end residues are part of each CDR3. D genes are given only for firm matches. Some rows have no size entry. The others give once, few or many, or a class for an expanded clone.

abundance	d_gene	v_gene	j_gene	CDR3nt	CDR3aa
-	-	TRBV6-5	TRBJ1-4	TGTGCCAGCTCCCGCAGTGGTAATAATGAAAAACTGTTTTTT	CASSRSGNNEKLFF
-	-	TRBV9	TRBJ1-2	TGTGCCAGCAGCGTAGAGGGGAACTATGGCTACACCTTC	CASSVEGNYGYTF
-	TRBD2	TRBV10-3	TRBJ2-1	TGTGCCATCAGTGAGCTAGCGGGATACAATGAGCAGTTCTTC	CAISELAGYNEQFF
-	TRBD1	TRBV5-1	TRBJ2-7	TGCGCCAGCAGCTTGATCTCCGGCGGCAGGGGGCTCGAGGAGCAGTACTTC	CASSLISGGRGLEEQYF
-	TRBD2	TRBV27	TRBJ2-3	TGTGCCAGCAGTACTTTATGGGCCCCTCTCGGACGGGAGGGCCGCACAGATACGCAGTATTTT	CASSTLWAPLGREGRTDTQYF
-	-	TRBV28	TRBJ2-3	TGTGCCACCAGGTCAAGCGGGTATTACACAGATACGCAGTATTTT	CATRSSGYYTDTQYF
-	-	TRBV18	TRBJ1-2	TGTGCCAGCTCACCGACTACAGGTAGAAATGGCTACACCTTC	CASSPTTGRNGYTF
-	-	TRBV19	TRBJ1-1	TGTGCCAGTAGTATCCGGGGCTCAACGGCTTTCTTT	CASSIRGSTAFF
-	TRBD2	TRBV25-1	TRBJ2-7	TGTGCCAGCAGTGAATTGAGAGCGGGAGCCCTCTCCTACGAGCAGTACTTC	CASSELRAGALSYEQYF
-	TRBD1	TRBV11-2	TRBJ1-1	TGTGCCAGCAGCACAACCCAGGGGGCCGGCACTGAAGCTTTCTTT	CASSTTQGAGTEAFF
-	TRBD2	TRBV5-1	TRBJ2-1	TGCGCCAGCAGCCTCGGGACTAGCGGGAGGGCCGGAGAGCAGTTCTTC	CASSLGTSGRAGEQFF
once	TRBD2	TRBV5-1	TRBJ2-5	TGCGCCAGCGAACGGACTAGCGGCACAGAGACCCAGTACTTC	CASERTSGTETQYF
once	-	TRBV5-8	TRBJ1-3	TGTGCCAGCAGCTGGGGGGAGGTCCTCTCTGGAAACACCATATATTTT	CASSWGEVLSGNTIYF